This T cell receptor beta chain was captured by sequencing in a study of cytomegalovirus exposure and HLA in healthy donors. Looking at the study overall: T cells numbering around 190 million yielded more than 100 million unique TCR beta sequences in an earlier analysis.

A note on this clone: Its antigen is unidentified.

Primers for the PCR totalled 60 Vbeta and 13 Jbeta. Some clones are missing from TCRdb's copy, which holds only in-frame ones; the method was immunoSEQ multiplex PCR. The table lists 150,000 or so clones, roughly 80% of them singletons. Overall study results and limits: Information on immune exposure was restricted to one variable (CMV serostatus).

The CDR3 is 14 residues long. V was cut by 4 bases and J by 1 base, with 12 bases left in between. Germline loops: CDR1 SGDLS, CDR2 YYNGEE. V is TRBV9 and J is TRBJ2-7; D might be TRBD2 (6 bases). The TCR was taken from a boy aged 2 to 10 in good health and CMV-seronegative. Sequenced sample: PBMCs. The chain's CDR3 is CASSLLARSYEQYF. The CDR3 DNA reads TGTGCCAGCAGCTTACTAGCACGGTCCTACGAGCAGTACTTC.